The clone carrying this T cell receptor (beta chain) appeared a single time. The record originates from a study of control samples from healthy donors and cancer patients. Measured with immunoSEQ multiplex PCR; TCRdb has only the in-frame clones, and not every one. The data contain roughly 50,000 clones, over 85% of them singletons. Germline V gene data show CDR1 as LNHDA and CDR2 as SQIVND (reference sequence). J gave up 6 bases and V 5 bases, and 10 bases lay outside the gene matches. This CDR3 contains 15 residues. This receptor was obtained from a man aged 30 to 39 with colorectal cancer. The chain joins TRBV19 to TRBJ1-2; 9 positions agree with TRBD1. Sequenced sample: PBMCs. In nucleotides, the CDR3 is TGTGCCAGTAGTCCGACAGGGGGAATTTCGAATGGCTACACCTTC. Residues: CASSPTGGISNGYTF. Based on the CDR3 plus reference TRBV19 and TRBJ1-2, the full variable domain is DGGITQSPKYLFRKEGQNVTLSCEQNLNHDAMYWYRQDPGQGLRLIYYSQIVNDFQKGDIAEGYSVSREKKESFPLTVTSAQKNPTAFYLCASSPTGGISNGYTFGSGTRLTVV.